This TCR beta chain was retrieved from a study of blood T cell repertoires in COVID-19. The table came from immunoSEQ multiplex PCR; TCRdb's copy has only in-frame clones and leaves some out. The data show 250,000 to 350,000 clones, over 75% seen once. The sample comprised PBMCs or T cells enriched from blood (not recorded which). The source of this sequence is a woman between 25 and 40 years old who had recovered from COVID-19.

This CDR3 reads CASASGETQYF. The CDR3 DNA sequence: TGTGCCAGCGCTAGCGGAGAGACCCAGTACTTC. The V gene is TRBV6-5, the J gene TRBJ2-5, with TRBD2 matching over 7 bases. The trim removed 8 bases at V and 4 bases at J, leaving 1 base unmatched. Germline V gene lookup returns CDR1 MNHEY and CDR2 SVGAGI. The CDR3 contains 11 residues.